The TCR beta chain described here comes from a study of CD8 T cells in ankylosing spondylitis (dated by TCRdb to 2016 to 2017). For the study in its entirety: The study profiled T cell receptor beta repertoires in healthy donors and ankylosing spondylitis patients to find disease-linked TCR variants. The full study cohort was made up of under 30 ankylosing spondylitis patients and 95 to 130 healthy donors. Peripheral blood was sampled, and synovial fluid was also collected from ankylosing spondylitis patients. Summary of the overall study and its limitations: A TCR beta motif of several highly homologous amino acid variants appeared characteristic of blood from ankylosing spondylitis patients. According to the report, matched synovial fluid samples from ankylosing spondylitis patients were significantly enriched for the disease-linked clones. A CD8+ phenotype was shown by the disease-linked clones, which were found at relatively low frequencies in peripheral blood. Some motif variants had previously been reported in the synovial fluid and blood of reactive arthritis patients, which suggests shared mechanisms of disease initiation.

Reading from cysteine to phenylalanine, the CDR3 counts 14 amino acids. Here the CDR3 DNA is all that survives: 42 bases in frame from base 1. Based on the germline V gene, the CDR1 and CDR2 sequences are SGHDT and YYEEEE. V lost 1 base and J lost 10 bases; the stretch between them is 15 bases long. TCRdb names Illumina HiSeq 2500 as the instrument used. Quantitative 5'-RACE with molecular barcodes was the method used to prepare the TCR beta libraries. The study's processing was this. A new computational method, built on a probabilistic model of VDJ rearrangement, was used to identify disease-linked TCR variants. Through fastp at Q25 and MiXCR, TCRdb rebuilt clones from the public reads, retaining in-frame beta chains. Every distinct CDR3 protein forms one entry, paired with its most common genes and DNA. The V and J calls and clone size are TCRdb's, not the authors'. The sample profile shows 150,000 to 200,000 distinct CDR3 sequences; roughly 11% of them were found once. Of the sample, roughly 28% falls within the top ten clones.

This clonotype was counted ten times or more. The antigen it binds to is not known. The input lacks base qualities; no much larger clone sits a single base away. The sequencing input was blood, either unsorted or a sorted T cell fraction (not recorded which). The chain couples TRBV5-6 to TRBJ2-1, with TRBD2 as a weak D call on 5 bases. The clonotype comes from a male donor with ankylosing spondylitis or in good health (not recorded which). The DNA reads as follows: TGTGCCAGCAGCTTGAGAGACGGCCAGCGGGAGCAGTTCTTC. It translates as CASSLRDGQREQFF.